Each of the 17 T cell receptor beta chains below was sequenced from the same sample in a study of T cell responses to AZD1222 COVID-19 vaccine. Repertoires were generated with immunoSEQ multiplex PCR, while TCRdb's copy carries only in-frame clones and drops some. The sample lists 160,000 or so clones, approximately 90% occurring once. This specimen consisted of peripheral blood, obtained on day 0 of AZD1222 vaccination. Receptors were obtained from an adult in good health.

This chain uses TRBV25-1 with TRBJ1-2; 9 bases line up with TRBD1. The CDR3 is 16 residues long. In germline, CDR1 is MGHDK, CDR2 SYGVNS. Trimming cost V 6 bases and J 1 base; bases outside gene matches: 9. In DNA form, the CDR3 reads TGTGCCAGCAGGCGACAGGGGGAAAAGGGTAACTATGGCTACACCTTC. Protein product: CASRRQGEKGNYGYTF.

This chain uses TRBV28 with TRBJ2-5; no clear D. There are 13 residues in the CDR3. The V end was cut by 7 bases, the J end by 0 bases, with 9 bases between. Per germline, CDR1 MDHEN and CDR2 SYDVKM. The CDR3 loop reads CASMGGHQETQYF. CDR3 sequence (DNA): TGTGCCAGCATGGGTGGGCACCAAGAGACCCAGTACTTC.

Regarding this clone: The final CDR3 position lacks the conserved phenylalanine or tryptophan, pointing to a likely read error. The DNA is omitted, as the CDR3 cannot be located on it reliably, and the CDR3 follows TCRdb's listing. The chain couples TRBV20-1 to TRBJ1-4; the D call TRBD1 from the table was never checked on the DNA. Germline CDR1 and CDR2: DFQATT and SNEGSKA (reference sequence). The CDR3 spans 11 amino acids, including both terminal residues. The chain's CDR3 is CSARWAQGAVI.

J is TRBJ2-7 and V is TRBV29-1, with D hard to call. The germline V gene has CDR1 SQVTM and CDR2 ANQGSEA. Trimming took off 3 bases at V and 0 bases at J, with 3 bases between the two ends. This CDR3 spans 11 amino acids. CDR3 DNA: TGCAGCGTTGACACCTCCTACGAGCAGTACTTC. It is translated as CSVDTSYEQYF.

This clone appeared a single time. V is TRBV18 and J is TRBJ2-6; 8 nucleotides match TRBD1. Germline V CDR1 and CDR2: KGHSH, LQKENI. The CDR3 is 20 amino acids. V was clipped by 6 bases and J by 7 bases; unmatched bases: 23. CDR3 residues: CASSRAGTGPQSQGANVLTF. In nucleotides, the CDR3 is TGTGCCAGCTCGAGAGCCGGGACAGGTCCTCAGTCTCAAGGAGCCAACGTCCTGACTTTC.

The J gene is TRBJ1-1, the V gene TRBV7-9, with 8 nucleotides matching TRBD1. In germline, CDR1 is SEHNR, CDR2 FQNEAQ (reference sequence). J lost 4 bases, V lost 4 bases, and 11 bases had no gene match. The CDR3 sequence is 16 residues long. For the CDR3, the DNA is TGTGCCAGCAGCTCAGTGACAGGGGAAGGTTTCACTGAAGCTTTCTTT. This encodes CASSSVTGEGFTEAFF.

J is TRBJ2-7 and V is TRBV27, with TRBD2 identical over 12 bases. Unmatched junction bases numbered 21, after V lost 3 bases and J lost 3 bases. Germline lookup yields CDR1 MNHEY and CDR2 SMNVEV (reference sequence). CDR3 length equals 21 residues. The chain's CDR3 is CASSFRGLAGGPSIRDYEQYF. In DNA, the CDR3 is TGTGCCAGCAGTTTTCGCGGTCTAGCGGGAGGGCCGTCAATTCGGGACTACGAGCAGTACTTC.

The chain has TRBV28 and TRBJ2-7, with 7 nucleotides matching TRBD2. The junction had 15 bases not matched to a gene; V was cut back by 7 bases and J by 6 bases. CDR3 length: 15 residues. CDR1 is MDHEN and CDR2 is SYDVKM in the germline V gene. This CDR3 reads CASTQTPTGRSEQYF. The CDR3 DNA sequence: TGTGCCAGCACCCAGACCCCGACCGGGAGGAGCGAGCAGTACTTC.

The genes are TRBV7-2 and TRBJ1-3; no firm D call. The CDR3 spans 14 residues. Trimming took 5 bases from V and 2 from J, leaving 10 bases between them. Germline V gene sequence: CDR1 SGHTA, CDR2 FQGNSA. CDR3 nucleotide sequence: TGTGCCAGCAGCCTCGTGGGCGCTGGAAACACCATATATTTT. This encodes CASSLVGAGNTIYF.

The rearrangement joins TRBV6-6 to TRBJ2-1, with no clear D. The CDR3 runs 12 residues. V shed 0 bases and J shed 7 bases, with 4 bases lying between them. The germline V gene has CDR1 MNHNY and CDR2 SVGAGI (reference sequence). CDR3 residues: CASSYSMNEQFF. The CDR3 DNA reads as TGTGCCAGCAGTTACTCGATGAATGAGCAGTTCTTC.

This rearrangement joins TRBV10-1 to TRBJ1-1; no clear D gene. The CDR3 is 10 residues long. Germline V gene data show CDR1 as WNHNN and CDR2 as SYGVQD (reference sequence). The V and J ends lost 8 bases and 3 bases respectively, with 4 bases between them. The CDR3 protein is CASQDTEAFF. CDR3 bases: TGCGCCAGCCAGGACACTGAAGCTTTCTTT.

This clone was observed a single time. The chain has TRBV2 and TRBJ2-6, with TRBD2 as a possible D gene (6 bases). CDR3 length: 15 amino acids. From germline, CDR1 is SNHLY and CDR2 FYNNEI. V lost 4 bases and J lost 3, with 10 bases in between. The CDR3 nucleotides are TGTGCCAGCAGTGTTGGGGGGTATGGGGCCAACGTCCTGACTTTC. It yields the protein CASSVGGYGANVLTF.

This sequence joins TRBV2 and TRBJ1-6; TRBD1 matches at 7 bases. Germline CDR1 reads SNHLY; CDR2 reads FYNNEI. Losses at the gene ends were 5 bases for V and 12 bases for J; bases not matched to a gene: 13. This CDR3 has 15 residues. CDR3 bases: TGTGCCAGCAGTAAGGACAGGTCGTCGGTCTTACCCCTCCACTTT. It specifies CASSKDRSSVLPLHF.

This clone was found once. The rearrangement joins TRBV2 to TRBJ1-1; TRBD1 matches at 7 bases. Germline CDR1 is SNHLY and CDR2 is FYNNEI. CDR3 length: 14 residues. The J segment lost 5 bases and the V segment lost 7 bases, leaving 10 bases of the junction unmatched. The CDR3 bases are TGTGCCAGCAATTACAGGGGAAGAAATACTGAAGCTTTCTTT. Amino acid sequence: CASNYRGRNTEAFF. The full variable domain, with the rest looked up from reference TRBV2 and TRBJ1-1, is EPEVTQTPSHQVTQMGQEVILRCVPISNHLYFYWYRQILGQKVEFLVSFYNNEISEKSEIFDDQFSVERPDGSNFTLKIRSTKLEDSAMYFCASNYRGRNTEAFFGQGTRLTVV.

V is TRBV20-1 and J is TRBJ2-2; D possibly corresponds to TRBD2 (6 bases). V gave up 3 bases and J gave up 6 bases, with 14 bases separating them. CDR3 length equals 14 residues. Germline-derived CDR1 and CDR2 are DFQATT and SNEGSKA (reference sequence). The CDR3 DNA follows: TGCAGTGCTAGTGTTGACTCGGGGGCCGGGGAGCTGTTTTTT. It encodes CSASVDSGAGELFF.

The chain recombines TRBV6-6 with TRBJ1-5, with 7 bases lining up with TRBD1. Germline V CDR1 and CDR2: MNHNY, SVGAGI (reference sequence). The CDR3 is 15 residues long. Trimming took 6 bases from V and 1 from J; bases not matched to a gene: 6. CDR3 sequence: CASRGGQASNQPQHF. The DNA for the CDR3 is TGTGCCAGCAGGGGCGGACAGGCCAGCAATCAGCCCCAGCATTTT.

The chain links TRBV6-4 to TRBJ1-2; no firm D call. Germline-derived CDR1 and CDR2 are MRHNA and SNTAGT. V was clipped by 2 bases and J by 7 bases, with 11 bases between them. The CDR3 runs to 13 residues. CDR3 loop: CASSDPFVGGYTF. In DNA, the CDR3 is TGTGCCAGCAGTGACCCTTTTGTCGGTGGCTACACCTTC.